The next 28 T cell receptor beta chains were all read from a single sample in a study of T cells after yellow fever vaccination. In TCRdb, the 5' RACE reads were re-called with MiXCR into one record per CDR3 protein. The table lists about 260,000 distinct CDR3 sequences, around 5.2% of them singletons, with less than 3.5% in the top ten. The sample consisted of CD4+ T cells sorted from PBMCs, taken on the day of the yellow fever booster vaccination. The receptors were sampled from a man aged 18 to 30 who received the YFV17D yellow fever vaccine.

This chain uses TRBV20-1 with TRBJ1-2; D is uncertain. Trimming stripped 7 bases from V and 3 bases from J, with 3 bases between. In germline, CDR1 is DFQATT, CDR2 SNEGSKA (reference sequence). This CDR3 region has 9 residues. The CDR3 nucleotides read TGCAGTGGCCACTATGGCTACACCTTC. Translating gives CSGHYGYTF.

The V and J genes are TRBV28 and TRBJ1-5, with D possibly being TRBD1 (6 bases). V lost 8 bases and J lost 4, with 21 bases in between. In germline, CDR1 is MDHEN, CDR2 SYDVKM. CDR3 length: 16 residues. In DNA form, the CDR3 reads TGTGCCAGCTGGGGCCAAACAGGGAGGAAGAATCAGCCCCAGCATTTT. This codes for CASWGQTGRKNQPQHF.

This sequence joins TRBV6-5 and TRBJ2-1, with D tentatively TRBD1 or TRBD2 (5 bases each). CDR1 and CDR2 from the germline V gene are MNHEY and SVGAGI. The CDR3 has 16 residues. Trimming took off 6 bases at V and 8 bases at J, with 23 bases between the two ends. Here the CDR3 DNA reads TGTGCCAGCAGACATCAATGGGGACGCACCACGGATGAGCAGTTCTTC. Residues: CASRHQWGRTTDEQFF.

This clonotype has a handful of counts. The chain has TRBV30 and TRBJ2-1; 10 bases line up with TRBD1. V gave up 3 bases and J gave up 5 bases; unmatched junction bases: 7. Germline V gene lookup returns CDR1 GTSNPN and CDR2 SVGIG (reference sequence). The CDR3 runs to 15 residues. The CDR3 sequence: CAWSAGQGRHNEQFF. The DNA for the CDR3 is TGTGCCTGGAGCGCGGGACAGGGGAGACACAATGAGCAGTTCTTC.

Remarks on this clonotype: The CDR3 does not end in the conserved phenylalanine or tryptophan, so this is likely a read error. The chain is built from TRBV5-1 and TRBJ2-2, with 8 bases fitting TRBD2. Germline values: CDR1 SGHRS, CDR2 YFSETQ. Trimming took 4 bases from V and 2 from J; bases not matched to a gene: 7. The CDR3 contains 16 residues. In DNA, the CDR3 is TGCGCCAGCAGCCCGGCGGGGGGACCTAACACCGGGGAGCTGTTTCTT. It codes for CASSPAGGPNTGELFL.

This clonotype appeared a few times. The chain is built from TRBV4-2 and TRBJ1-2; TRBD1 might be the D (6 bases). The V end lost 1 base, the J end lost 6 bases, and 12 bases lay between the germline ends. The CDR3 covers 14 residues. Germline assignment: CDR1 LGHNA and CDR2 YNFKEQ. The CDR3 sequence: CASSQVGGANGYTF. In DNA, the CDR3 is TGTGCCAGCAGCCAAGTTGGGGGGGCGAATGGCTACACCTTC.

The CDR3 DNA sequence: TGTGCCAGCAGTCGAGGGGGCTCACCCCTCCACTTT. Translation: CASSRGGSPLHF. The chain joins TRBV6-5 to TRBJ1-6; 7 bases line up with TRBD1. The germline V gene encodes CDR1 MNHEY and CDR2 SVGAGI. The junction had 2 bases not matched to a gene; V was cut back by 5 bases and J by 10 bases. The CDR3 is 12 amino acids.

This clonotype was recorded many times. The chain has TRBV5-1 and TRBJ1-1; 12 bases are shared with TRBD1. CDR1 SGHRS and CDR2 YFSETQ come from the germline V gene. J was trimmed by 8 bases and V by 1 base; bases with no gene match: 6. There are 15 residues in the CDR3. The CDR3: CASSLLGQGASEAFF. CDR3 in DNA: TGCGCCAGCAGCTTGTTGGGACAGGGGGCTTCGGAAGCTTTCTTT.

V is TRBV6-6 and J is TRBJ2-7, with 8 bases that match TRBD2. Germline lookup yields CDR1 MNHNY and CDR2 SVGAGI (reference sequence). J gave up 2 bases and V 2 bases, and 5 bases lay outside the gene matches. The CDR3 extends over 15 amino acids. The CDR3: CASSYALAGTYEQYV. Here the CDR3 DNA reads TGTGCCAGCAGTTACGCGTTAGCGGGGACCTACGAGCAGTACGTC.

Many counts were recorded for this clonotype. This sequence joins TRBV5-1 and TRBJ1-4, with 11 bases identical to TRBD1. This CDR3 has 16 residues. The germline V gene has CDR1 SGHRS and CDR2 YFSETQ. The junction had 6 bases not matched to a gene; V was cut back by 0 bases and J by 8 bases. CDR3 sequence reads: CASSLGWTGGEEKLFF. The CDR3 bases are TGCGCCAGCAGCTTGGGATGGACAGGGGGCGAAGAAAAACTGTTTTTT. Full variable domain (remainder filled in from reference TRBV5-1 and TRBJ1-4): KAGVTQTPRYLIKTRGQQVTLSCSPISGHRSVSWYQQTPGQGLQFLFEYFSETQRNKGNFPGRFSGRQFSNSRSEMNVSTLELGDSALYLCASSLGWTGGEEKLFFGSGTQLSVL.

This chain uses TRBV20-1 with TRBJ1-3, with 8 bases matching TRBD1. Germline trimming cut 2 bases from V and 2 bases from J; bases unmatched to any gene: 5. The CDR3 runs to 15 residues. CDR1 and CDR2 (germline): DFQATT, SNEGSKA (reference sequence). CDR3 loop: CSARHRGSAGNTIYF. CDR3 DNA sequence: TGCAGTGCTAGACACAGGGGGTCGGCTGGAAACACCATATATTTT.

The genes are TRBV7-9 and TRBJ1-1; D may be TRBD1 (5 bases). Trimming removed 6 bases at V and 4 bases at J, with 15 bases between. Germline values: CDR1 SEHNR, CDR2 FQNEAQ (reference sequence). The CDR3 is 14 amino acids. CDR3 protein: CASRLTGAGTEAFF. CDR3 sequence (DNA): TGTGCCAGCAGATTAACCGGGGCGGGCACTGAAGCTTTCTTT.

This clonotype was counted only a few times. The chain is built from TRBV4-1 and TRBJ1-2; D uncertain. Looked up from germline, CDR1 is MGHRA and CDR2 is YSYEKL. The V end was cut by 1 base, the J end by 4 bases, with 13 bases between. The CDR3 sequence is 15 residues long. This chain's CDR3 is CASSQGIMGSYGYTF. CDR3 in DNA: TGCGCCAGCAGCCAAGGGATTATGGGATCCTATGGCTACACCTTC.

The V gene is TRBV4-3, the J gene TRBJ1-3; D uncertain. CDR1 and CDR2 (germline): LGHNA, YSLEER. The CDR3 sequence is 14 residues long. With 4 bases removed from V and 4 bases from J, the gap between germline ends came to 11 bases. The CDR3 DNA follows: TGCGCCAGCAGCCGGGCCGGGCGGGGAAACACCATATATTTT. Translated, it gives CASSRAGRGNTIYF.

This clonotype was picked up many times. The chain employs TRBV28 and TRBJ2-3, with 9 nucleotides matching TRBD1. The germline V gene has CDR1 MDHEN and CDR2 SYDVKM. The CDR3 consists of 18 residues. V was clipped by 5 bases and J by 2 bases; unmatched bases: 14. The CDR3 protein is CASSIDRWTGDNTDTQYF. As DNA, the CDR3 is TGTGCCAGCAGTATCGATAGGTGGACAGGGGACAACACAGATACGCAGTATTTT.

This rearrangement joins TRBV5-4 to TRBJ2-4, with 8 bases matching TRBD1. The CDR3 is 16 amino acids. Germline values: CDR1 SGHNT, CDR2 YYREEE (reference sequence). V lost 3 bases to trimming and J lost 0 bases; unmatched junction nucleotides: 5. The CDR3 reads CASSSRQGLAKNIQYF. CDR3 sequence (DNA): TGTGCCAGCAGCTCCCGACAGGGGCTAGCCAAAAACATTCAGTACTTC.

The chain couples TRBV5-4 to TRBJ2-3, with D perhaps TRBD1 (6 bases). V was pared by 5 bases and J by 1 base, with 11 bases between. Per the germline V gene, CDR1 is SGHNT and CDR2 is YYREEE (reference sequence). The CDR3 loop spans 14 amino acids. CDR3 sequence reads: CASSHKGGTDTQYF. Written as DNA, the CDR3 is TGTGCCAGCAGTCATAAGGGGGGCACAGATACGCAGTATTTT. Filled out from reference TRBV5-4 and TRBJ2-3, the complete variable domain reads ETGVTQSPTHLIKTRGQQVTLRCSSQSGHNTVSWYQQALGQGPQFIFQYYREEENGRGNFPPRFSGLQFPNYSSELNVNALELDDSALYLCASSHKGGTDTQYFGPGTRLTVL.

This clonotype was counted many times. The chain joins TRBV6-2 or TRBV6-3 to TRBJ2-3, with a possible D match to TRBD2 (6 bases). The CDR3 sequence is 14 residues long. Per germline, CDR1 MNHEY and CDR2 SVGEGT. Trimming took off 7 bases at V and 4 bases at J, with 15 bases between the two ends. The CDR3, as DNA: TGTGCCAGCAACCCTTGGGGAGGCCCAGATACGCAGTATTTT. This sequence encodes CASNPWGGPDTQYF.

This clonotype was detected many times. The rearrangement joins TRBV4-3 to TRBJ2-1; weak D call: TRBD2 (5 bases). V lost 0 bases, J lost 5 bases, and 11 bases lay in between. The germline CDR1 and CDR2 sequences are LGHNA and YSLEER. CDR3 length: 15 residues. The CDR3, as DNA: TGCGCCAGCAGCCAAGATGAGGGAACCCACAATGAGCAGTTCTTC. This gives the protein CASSQDEGTHNEQFF.

This clonotype was recorded at least ten times. The V call is TRBV20-1, the J call TRBJ1-4, with D maybe TRBD1 (5 bases). This CDR3 region has 13 residues. CDR1 and CDR2 (germline): DFQATT, SNEGSKA (reference sequence). Between the trimmed V and J ends, which lost 6 bases and 3 bases, there was a span of 11 bases. The CDR3 is CSARGGPNEKLFF. In nucleotides, the CDR3 is TGCAGTGCCCGGGGGGGTCCTAATGAAAAACTGTTTTTT.

This clonotype has just a few counts. The chain links TRBV19 to TRBJ1-2, with D perhaps TRBD1 (5 bases). The CDR3 is 16 amino acids. V lost 3 bases and J lost 5, with 19 bases in between. CDR1 and CDR2 (germline): LNHDA, SQIVND (reference sequence). CDR3 protein: CASSIIGGDSLYGYTF. The CDR3 DNA sequence: TGTGCCAGTAGTATTATTGGAGGAGACAGCCTATATGGCTACACCTTC.

The chain employs TRBV5-1 and TRBJ2-5; maybe TRBD1 (6 bases). CDR3 length: 13 amino acids. Germline CDR1 SGHRS, CDR2 YFSETQ. Trimming cost V 2 bases and J 5 bases, with 10 bases left between them. The chain's CDR3 is CASSFAGEETQYF. CDR3 nucleotide sequence: TGCGCCAGCAGCTTCGCAGGGGAGGAGACCCAGTACTTC.

This clonotype has ten or more counts. The rearrangement links TRBV12-3 or TRBV12-4 to TRBJ2-3, with D perhaps matching TRBD1 (6 bases). V lost 3 bases, J lost 3 bases, and 16 bases lay in between. CDR3 length: 16 amino acids. DNA of the CDR3: TGTGCCAGCAGTTTTGATCGGGCAGGGGCAACAGATACGCAGTATTTT. This gives the protein CASSFDRAGATDTQYF.

The rearrangement links TRBV7-9 to TRBJ1-2; D is unresolved. The V gene's germline CDR1 is SEHNR and CDR2 FQNEAQ (reference sequence). The CDR3 totals 12 residues. V was clipped by 5 bases and J by 8 bases, with 12 bases between them. In DNA, the CDR3 is TGTGCCAGCAGCGAGACCAGTCGCGGCTACACCTTC. This translates into CASSETSRGYTF.

This clonotype was seen at least ten times. The chain couples TRBV5-1 to TRBJ2-7, with 15 bases identical to TRBD2. The CDR3 is 17 amino acids. Germline V gene data show CDR1 as SGHRS and CDR2 as YFSETQ. V trimming: 4 bases; J trimming: 0 bases; junction bases outside the gene matches: 5. Here the CDR3 DNA reads TGCGCCAGCAGCCCGGGACTAGCGGGGGGTAGCTCCTACGAGCAGTACGTC. As protein: CASSPGLAGGSSYEQYV.

The chain couples TRBV27 to TRBJ1-2; D is uncertain. Germline V gives CDR1 MNHEY, CDR2 SMNVEV (reference sequence). The CDR3 extends over 12 amino acids. Trimming shortened V by 4 bases and J by 7 bases, and 10 bases separated the two germline ends. Here the CDR3 reads CASSSPEGGYTF. CDR3 sequence (DNA): TGTGCCAGCAGTTCGCCTGAAGGTGGCTACACCTTC.

This chain links TRBV28 with TRBJ1-2; 7 nucleotides line up with TRBD1. V shed 5 bases and J 2 bases; nucleotides not matched to a gene: 11. The CDR3 length is 16 residues. Germline assignment: CDR1 MDHEN and CDR2 SYDVKM. CDR3 amino acids: CASSQTGTILNYGYTF. DNA for the CDR3: TGTGCCAGCAGTCAGACAGGGACGATTTTGAACTATGGCTACACCTTC.

This clonotype was seen a few times. V usage is TRBV29-1 and J usage is TRBJ2-3, with 7 positions matching TRBD1. Germline CDR1 SQVTM, CDR2 ANQGSEA. This CDR3 spans 14 amino acids. The V and J ends lost 7 bases and 8 bases, in that order; junction bases with no gene match: 15. This CDR3 is CSGMDRSRGGTQYF. DNA for the CDR3: TGCAGCGGGATGGACAGGTCTCGAGGGGGTACGCAGTATTTT.